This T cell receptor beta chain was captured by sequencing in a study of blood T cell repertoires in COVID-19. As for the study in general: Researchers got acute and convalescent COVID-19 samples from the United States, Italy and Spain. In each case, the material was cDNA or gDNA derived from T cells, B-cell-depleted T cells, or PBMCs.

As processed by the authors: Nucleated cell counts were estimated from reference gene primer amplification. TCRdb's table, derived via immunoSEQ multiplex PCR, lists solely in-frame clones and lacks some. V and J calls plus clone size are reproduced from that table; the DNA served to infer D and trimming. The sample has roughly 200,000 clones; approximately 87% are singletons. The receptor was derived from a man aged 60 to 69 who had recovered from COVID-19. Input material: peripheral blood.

CDR3 sequence: CATSPTPGQGGPRTDTQYF. As DNA, the CDR3 is TGTGCCACCAGTCCAACTCCGGGACAGGGTGGTCCTCGCACAGATACGCAGTATTTT. The chain links TRBV24-1 to TRBJ2-3, with 9 positions matching TRBD1. The germline V gene has CDR1 KGHDR and CDR2 SFDVKD. The CDR3 is made up of 19 amino acids. Losses at the gene ends were 6 bases for V and 1 base for J; bases not matched to a gene: 16.